This TCR beta chain was captured by sequencing in a study of T cell responses to AZD1222 COVID-19 vaccine. Points from the study as a whole: Spike was spanned by vaccine-associated CD4 TCRs, which were dominant at 160-218 and 743-854. Mostly white British, mostly female donors; authors suggested clonal diversity may be underestimated. Every sample of the repertoires postdated the peak T cell response. Rises in breadth and depth of Spike-specific TCRs came after two AZD1222 doses.

Comment on this clone: The antigen remains unidentified.

Repertoires were generated with immunoSEQ multiplex PCR, while TCRdb's copy carries only in-frame clones and drops some. The sample has 65,000 to 85,000 clones; more than 70% are singletons. The specimen comprised peripheral blood, sampled 28 days after the second dose of the MenACWY control vaccine. The receptor comes from an adult who received the MenACWY meningococcal vaccine as a control.

The CDR3 nucleotides read TGTGCCTGGAGCGCAAAACAGGGTAGCTCCTACAATGAGCAGTTCTTC. Residues: CAWSAKQGSSYNEQFF. This chain joins TRBV30 and TRBJ2-1; D is possibly TRBD1 (6 bases). The CDR3 totals 16 residues. Deletions cut 3 bases from V and 0 bases from J, with 15 bases between. Germline CDR1 and CDR2: GTSNPN and SVGIG (reference sequence).